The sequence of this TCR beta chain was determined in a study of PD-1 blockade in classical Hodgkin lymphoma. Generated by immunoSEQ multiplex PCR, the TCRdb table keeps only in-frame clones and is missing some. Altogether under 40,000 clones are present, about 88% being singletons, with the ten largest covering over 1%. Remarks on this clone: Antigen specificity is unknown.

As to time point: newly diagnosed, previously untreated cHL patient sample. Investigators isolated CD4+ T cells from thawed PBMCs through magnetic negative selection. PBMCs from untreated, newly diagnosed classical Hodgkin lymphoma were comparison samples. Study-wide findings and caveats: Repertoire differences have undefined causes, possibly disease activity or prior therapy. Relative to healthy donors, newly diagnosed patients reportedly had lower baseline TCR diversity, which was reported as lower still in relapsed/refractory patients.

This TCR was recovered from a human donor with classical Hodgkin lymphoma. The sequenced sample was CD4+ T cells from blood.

CDR3 in amino acids: CASSSGGWQSYEQYF. CDR3 bases: TGTGCCAGCAGCTCCGGGGGCTGGCAATCCTACGAGCAGTACTTC. The gene calls are TRBV7-9 and TRBJ2-7; D may be TRBD1 or TRBD2 (6 bases each). This CDR3 comprises 15 residues. Germline loops: CDR1 SEHNR, CDR2 FQNEAQ (reference sequence). V was clipped by 4 bases and J by 1 base, with 14 bases between them.